The 14 T cell receptor beta chains given below trace back to one sample, sequenced in a study of identical twins. TCRdb recomputed calls from the 5' RACE reads with MiXCR, one row per CDR3 protein. Of under 250,000 distinct CDR3 sequences listed, approximately 12% are singletons. This sample also appeared in a second study, on yellow fever vaccine responses in identical twins.

Sequences were obtained from memory (CD45RO+) T cells sorted from blood. The source is a young woman in good health.

This clonotype occurred a few times. V and J are TRBV6-5 and TRBJ1-6, with D unclear. Germline-derived CDR1 and CDR2 are MNHEY and SVGAGI. This CDR3 contains 14 residues. Trimming took off 2 bases at V and 7 bases at J, with 9 bases between the two ends. CDR3 loop: CASSYTQANSPLHF. The CDR3 DNA is TGTGCCAGCAGTTACACCCAGGCCAATTCACCCCTCCACTTT.

The genes are TRBV11-2 and TRBJ2-1; no firm D call. This CDR3 comprises 13 residues. V was trimmed by 2 bases and J by 4 bases, leaving 6 bases between them. Germline CDR1 reads SGHAT; CDR2 reads FQNNGV. CDR3 residues: CASSLFAYNEQFF. In nucleotides, the CDR3 is TGTGCCAGCAGCTTATTCGCTTACAATGAGCAGTTCTTC. Filled out from reference TRBV11-2 and TRBJ2-1, the complete variable domain reads EAGVAQSPRYKIIEKRQSVAFWCNPISGHATLYWYQQILGQGPKLLIQFQNNGVVDDSQLPKDRFSAERLKGVDSTLKIQPAKLEDSAVYLCASSLFAYNEQFFGPGTRLTVL.

The rearrangement joins TRBV3-1 to TRBJ2-1, with 7 bases lining up with TRBD1. V lost 3 bases to trimming and J lost 6 bases; unmatched junction nucleotides: 5. Per the germline V gene, CDR1 is LGHDT and CDR2 is YNNKEL (reference sequence). The CDR3 sequence is 14 residues long. The CDR3 coding sequence is TGTGCCAGCAGCCATACAGGGGTTGGCAATGAGCAGTTCTTC. Amino acids: CASSHTGVGNEQFF.

CDR3 in amino acids: CASMQGAGAGGYNEQFF. In DNA form, the CDR3 reads TGTGCCAGCATGCAAGGAGCGGGTGCAGGGGGCTACAATGAGCAGTTCTTC. V is TRBV2 and J is TRBJ2-1; D is possibly TRBD1 (7 bases). CDR3 size: 17 residues. Germline lookup yields CDR1 SNHLY and CDR2 FYNNEI. V gave up 7 bases and J gave up 3 bases, with 22 bases separating them.

The rearrangement joins TRBV4-3 to TRBJ2-5; a weak D match, TRBD2 (5 bases). The V gene's germline CDR1 is LGHNA and CDR2 YSLEER. CDR3 length: 16 amino acids. V was clipped by 2 bases and J by 5 bases, with 18 bases between them. The CDR3 is CASSQRGLGSLETQYF. The CDR3 bases are TGCGCCAGCAGCCAACGGGGATTGGGCAGCCTGGAGACCCAGTACTTC.

This clonotype has more than one count but fewer than ten. The chain combines TRBV7-9 with TRBJ1-5, with 7 bases that match TRBD1. The CDR3 has 14 residues. Trimming removed 5 bases from V and 6 bases from J; junction bases left unmatched: 7. CDR1 is SEHNR, CDR2 FQNEAQ, per germline (reference sequence). The DNA for the CDR3 is TGTGCCAGCAGCACAGGGGTTGAGAGTCAGCCCCAGCATTTT. This codes for CASSTGVESQPQHF.

CDR3 sequence: CSASSGFDTQYF. DNA for the CDR3: TGCAGTGCTAGTTCAGGGTTCGATACGCAGTATTTT. The V and J genes are TRBV20-1 and TRBJ2-3; TRBD1 might be the D (5 bases). The V gene's germline CDR1 is DFQATT and CDR2 SNEGSKA (reference sequence). Trimming removed 3 bases at V and 6 bases at J, with 10 bases between. This CDR3 spans 12 amino acids.

This clonotype has at least ten counts. In nucleotides, the CDR3 is TGCAGTGCTAGAGAGTGGGACTTGCAGCAGTACTTC. It specifies CSAREWDLQQYF. The J gene is TRBJ2-7, the V gene TRBV20-1, with D possibly being TRBD2 (6 bases). CDR1 DFQATT and CDR2 SNEGSKA come from the germline V gene (reference sequence). V was shortened by 0 bases and J by 8 bases, with 11 bases between the two germline ends. The CDR3 extends over 12 amino acids.

The V gene is TRBV5-5, the J gene TRBJ2-7; 10 positions agree with TRBD1. Germline lookup yields CDR1 SGHKS and CDR2 YYEKEE (reference sequence). The CDR3 runs 15 residues. V gave up 4 bases and J gave up 3 bases; unmatched junction bases: 7. CDR3 sequence (DNA): TGTGCCAGCAGCGTAGTGGGACAGGGGATCTACGAGCAGTACTTC. This encodes CASSVVGQGIYEQYF.

The chain employs TRBV13 and TRBJ2-1, with TRBD2 identical over 11 bases. The CDR3 runs to 16 residues. The J segment lost 6 bases and the V segment lost 0 bases, leaving 4 bases of the junction unmatched. The germline gives CDR1 PRHDT, CDR2 FYEKMQ (reference sequence). This chain's CDR3 is CASSLGGGLAANEQFF. The CDR3 coding sequence is TGTGCCAGCAGCTTAGGAGGGGGACTAGCGGCCAATGAGCAGTTCTTC.

This clonotype has ten or more counts. The V and J genes are TRBV7-3 and TRBJ2-2; D remains unclear. The CDR3 extends over 13 amino acids. Deletions cut 4 bases from V and 2 bases from J, with 5 bases between. In germline, CDR1 is SGHTA, CDR2 FQGTGA. As DNA, the CDR3 is TGTGCCAGCAGCTCAAAAAACACCGGGGAGCTGTTTTTT. This encodes CASSSKNTGELFF.

The chain carries TRBV27 and TRBJ2-1; D not certain. CDR3 length: 12 amino acids. Trimming removed 5 bases at V and 8 bases at J, with 10 bases between. Germline V gene data show CDR1 as MNHEY and CDR2 as SMNVEV (reference sequence). The CDR3 nucleotides read TGTGCCAGCAGTCCTCAGAGCGATGAGCAGTTCTTC. It specifies CASSPQSDEQFF.

V usage is TRBV12-3 or TRBV12-4 and J usage is TRBJ2-5, with 8 bases aligning to TRBD1. J lost 1 base, V lost 4 bases, and 2 bases had no gene match. This CDR3 region has 14 residues. CDR3 DNA: TGTGCCAGCAGTTCGGGACAGGTCCAAGAGACCCAGTACTTC. It codes for CASSSGQVQETQYF.

In its sample, this clonotype was seen a few times. The V call is TRBV6-2 or TRBV6-3, the J call TRBJ1-1; 10 positions match TRBD1. In germline, CDR1 is MNHEY, CDR2 SVGEGT. Trimming removed 5 bases from V and 4 bases from J; junction bases left unmatched: 13. The CDR3 loop spans 17 amino acids. CDR3 residues: CASSQMGQGWWVTEAFF. Here the CDR3 DNA reads TGTGCCAGCAGTCAAATGGGACAGGGGTGGTGGGTCACTGAAGCTTTCTTT.